The 32 T cell receptor beta chains reported below all come from one sample, sequenced in a study of somatic mutations in cytotoxic T cells in rheumatoid arthritis. TCRdb's copy holds only in-frame clones and misses some; the assay was immunoSEQ multiplex PCR. The sample records 11,000 to 15,000 clones, around nine tenths being singletons. The sequenced sample was CD4+ T cells sorted from blood. These receptors all come from a man aged 70 or older with rheumatoid arthritis.

J is TRBJ2-1 and V is TRBV6-6; maybe TRBD1 (7 bases). The length of the CDR3 is 12 residues. Germline V gene sequence: CDR1 MNHNY, CDR2 SVGAGI (reference sequence). Between the trimmed V and J ends, which lost 8 bases and 9 bases, there was a span of 14 bases. The CDR3 region is CASAGTASEQFF. CDR3 in DNA: TGTGCCAGCGCGGGGACAGCTAGTGAGCAGTTCTTC.

The chain employs TRBV6-6 and TRBJ1-5, with 7 bases fitting TRBD1. The V segment lost 5 bases and the J segment 6 bases; nucleotides outside the gene matches: 4. There are 13 residues in the CDR3. CDR1 MNHNY and CDR2 SVGAGI come from the germline V gene (reference sequence). This CDR3 is CASSPTGSQPQHF. The CDR3 nucleotides are TGTGCCAGCAGTCCGACAGGGTCTCAGCCCCAGCATTTT.

The rearrangement links TRBV28 to TRBJ1-3; D ambiguous. Germline-derived CDR1 and CDR2 are MDHEN and SYDVKM. The CDR3 sequence is 14 residues long. V was pared by 5 bases and J by 4 bases, with 12 bases between. The chain's CDR3 is CASSLSTVGNTIYF. The DNA for the CDR3 is TGTGCCAGCAGTCTAAGTACGGTCGGAAACACCATATATTTT.

J is TRBJ1-5 and V is TRBV11-2; maybe TRBD1 (5 bases). This CDR3 is 13 amino acids long. The germline V gene encodes CDR1 SGHAT and CDR2 FQNNGV. V lost 5 bases and J lost 2, with 7 bases in between. The CDR3 nucleotides read TGTGCCAGCAGCGCGGGGGGCAATCAGCCCCAGCATTTT. Translated: CASSAGGNQPQHF.

The V call is TRBV6-6, the J call TRBJ2-3; D not resolved. V was clipped by 6 bases and J by 1 base, with 8 bases between them. Germline CDR1 reads MNHNY; CDR2 reads SVGAGI (reference sequence). The CDR3 has 13 residues. The CDR3, as DNA: TGTGCCAGCAGGAGCCAAGGCACAGATACGCAGTATTTT. This codes for CASRSQGTDTQYF.

This chain uses TRBV28 with TRBJ2-1; 9 bases are a match to TRBD1. Trimming at V came to 6 bases and at J to 7 bases, leaving 10 bases not matched to a gene. The CDR3 runs 15 residues. Germline-derived CDR1 and CDR2 are MDHEN and SYDVKM. The CDR3 loop is CASRPTGQGRNEQFF. CDR3 DNA sequence: TGTGCCAGCAGACCTACCGGACAGGGGAGGAATGAGCAGTTCTTC. Filled out from reference TRBV28 and TRBJ2-1, the complete variable domain reads DVKVTQSSRYLVKRTGEKVFLECVQDMDHENMFWYRQDPGLGLRLIYFSYDVKMKEKGDIPEGYSVSREKKERFSLILESASTNQTSMYLCASRPTGQGRNEQFFGPGTRLTVL.

The chain combines TRBV18 with TRBJ2-1; 10 bases line up with TRBD2. This CDR3 has 13 residues. The V and J ends lost 6 bases and 5 bases, in that order; junction bases with no gene match: 1. Germline V gene sequence: CDR1 KGHSH, CDR2 LQKENI. This CDR3 is CASSSGRDNEQFF. DNA of the CDR3: TGTGCCAGCTCGAGCGGGAGGGACAATGAGCAGTTCTTC.

The chain couples TRBV19 to TRBJ2-1, with D possibly matching TRBD2 (5 bases). Germline V gene data show CDR1 as LNHDA and CDR2 as SQIVND (reference sequence). This CDR3 contains 17 residues. V was trimmed by 1 base and J by 7 bases, leaving 20 bases between them. In nucleotides, the CDR3 is TGTGCCAGTAGTATAGGGACCCGGAAAATAATAGCGAATGAGCAGTTCTTC. Residues: CASSIGTRKIIANEQFF. Based on the CDR3 plus reference TRBV19 and TRBJ2-1, the full variable domain is DGGITQSPKYLFRKEGQNVTLSCEQNLNHDAMYWYRQDPGQGLRLIYYSQIVNDFQKGDIAEGYSVSREKKESFPLTVTSAQKNPTAFYLCASSIGTRKIIANEQFFGPGTRLTVL.

V is TRBV10-1 and J is TRBJ1-1; no clear D. Trimming took 3 bases from V and 12 from J, leaving 14 bases between them. The CDR3 is 12 residues long. The V gene's germline CDR1 is WNHNN and CDR2 SYGVQD (reference sequence). The CDR3 spells CASSEDWTGTFF. CDR3 DNA sequence: TGCGCCAGCAGTGAAGACTGGACCGGGACTTTCTTT.

The chain combines TRBV11-2 with TRBJ1-1; D perhaps matches TRBD1 (5 bases). V gave up 7 bases and J gave up 4 bases, with 22 bases separating them. Per germline, CDR1 SGHAT and CDR2 FQNNGV. The CDR3 loop spans 16 amino acids. The CDR3 sequence: CASTNQGSQGATEAFF. As DNA, the CDR3 is TGTGCCAGCACCAACCAAGGGTCCCAAGGGGCCACTGAAGCTTTCTTT.

The chain employs TRBV6-5 and TRBJ1-2; D might be TRBD1 (6 bases). CDR3 length equals 14 residues. Per the germline V gene, CDR1 is MNHEY and CDR2 is SVGAGI. The ends were cut back, 0 bases at V and 6 bases at J, with 11 bases in the middle. The CDR3 DNA follows: TGTGCCAGCAGTTACTCGCCCAGGGGAGATGGCTACACCTTC. Amino acids: CASSYSPRGDGYTF.

This clone was seen only once. The chain links TRBV6-1 to TRBJ2-7, with TRBD2 identical over 9 bases. Looked up from germline, CDR1 is MNHNS and CDR2 is SASEGT. J was trimmed by 0 bases and V by 6 bases; bases with no gene match: 6. The CDR3 has 15 residues. The CDR3 bases are TGTGCCAGCAGGCCATTAGCGGGAGCCTCCTACGAGCAGTACTTC. Protein sequence: CASRPLAGASYEQYF.

The chain employs TRBV5-1 and TRBJ2-1; 15 positions agree with TRBD2. The CDR3 loop spans 15 amino acids. V trimming: 3 bases; J trimming: 8 bases; junction bases outside the gene matches: 3. The V gene's germline CDR1 is SGHRS and CDR2 YFSETQ. The CDR3 DNA follows: TGCGCCAGCAGCTGGACTAGCGGGGGGGCCTATGAGCAGTTCTTC. Protein: CASSWTSGGAYEQFF.

The chain's CDR3 is CASSLSGLYGYTF. For the CDR3, the DNA is TGTGCCAGCAGCTTGTCAGGGCTCTATGGCTACACCTTC. This sequence joins TRBV5-5 and TRBJ1-2, with D perhaps matching TRBD1 (5 bases). The CDR3 spans 13 residues. V lost 1 base and J lost 4, with 8 bases in between. Germline-derived CDR1 and CDR2 are SGHKS and YYEKEE (reference sequence). Looking up the rest from reference TRBV5-5 and TRBJ1-2 gives the full variable domain: DAGVTQSPTHLIKTRGQQVTLRCSPISGHKSVSWYQQVLGQGPQFIFQYYEKEERGRGNFPDRFSARQFPNYSSELNVNALLLGDSALYLCASSLSGLYGYTFGSGTRLTVV.

V and J are TRBV11-2 and TRBJ2-1; TRBD2 is a possible D gene (6 bases). In germline, CDR1 is SGHAT, CDR2 FQNNGV. Trimming shortened V by 1 base and J by 3 bases, and 10 bases separated the two germline ends. The CDR3 has 15 amino acids. The CDR3 nucleotides read TGTGCCAGCAGCTTAGGCGGGGCCGGCTACAATGAGCAGTTCTTC. As protein: CASSLGGAGYNEQFF.

The chain employs TRBV11-2 and TRBJ2-7; D call uncertain. Germline lookup yields CDR1 SGHAT and CDR2 FQNNGV. The CDR3 has 15 amino acids. The V gene lost 8 bases and the J gene lost 0 bases, with 17 bases spanning the gap. This CDR3 is CASRLKREPSYEQYF. The CDR3 DNA reads TGTGCCAGCCGTTTGAAAAGAGAGCCCTCCTACGAGCAGTACTTC.

The chain couples TRBV6-5 to TRBJ2-2; 7 bases align to TRBD1. The CDR3 is made up of 14 amino acids. V dropped 6 bases and J dropped 3; count of bases not matched to a gene: 4. Germline CDR1 reads MNHEY; CDR2 reads SVGAGI. The CDR3 region is CASSQQGHTGELFF. CDR3 DNA sequence: TGTGCCAGCAGCCAACAGGGGCACACCGGGGAGCTGTTTTTT.

The chain recombines TRBV5-1 with TRBJ2-1; 7 bases are a match to TRBD2. J gave up 2 bases and V 1 base, and 6 bases lay outside the gene matches. The CDR3 consists of 16 residues. The V gene's germline CDR1 is SGHRS and CDR2 YFSETQ. In nucleotides, the CDR3 is TGCGCCAGCAGCTTGTCGTCTAGCGGAGCCTACAATGAGCAGTTCTTC. Translation gives CASSLSSSGAYNEQFF.

This chain uses TRBV9 with TRBJ2-1; 8 positions match TRBD1. The V and J ends lost 0 bases and 4 bases, in that order; junction bases with no gene match: 9. The CDR3 covers 17 residues. Germline V CDR1 and CDR2: SGDLS, YYNGEE. The chain's CDR3 is CASSVDRGQGSYNEQFF. CDR3 in DNA: TGTGCCAGCAGCGTAGATCGTGGACAGGGCTCATACAATGAGCAGTTCTTC.

This sequence joins TRBV7-9 and TRBJ1-3; 7 bases are shared with TRBD1. CDR1 and CDR2 from the germline V gene are SEHNR and FQNEAQ (reference sequence). J gave up 4 bases and V 5 bases, and 8 bases lay outside the gene matches. The CDR3 spans 15 residues. This chain's CDR3 is CASSLKQGYGNTIYF. CDR3 DNA: TGTGCCAGCAGCCTCAAACAGGGGTACGGAAACACCATATATTTT.

The V call is TRBV19, the J call TRBJ2-7, with 9 bases that match TRBD1. Germline CDR1 LNHDA, CDR2 SQIVND (reference sequence). V lost 7 bases to trimming and J lost 6 bases; unmatched junction nucleotides: 10. This CDR3 spans 14 amino acids. Here the CDR3 DNA reads TGTGCCAGTACCGGACAGGGGTATCCCTTCGAGCAGTACTTC. This encodes CASTGQGYPFEQYF.

The V and J genes are TRBV11-2 and TRBJ2-1, with 12 bases matching TRBD1. In germline, CDR1 is SGHAT, CDR2 FQNNGV. The trim removed 0 bases at V and 5 bases at J, leaving 5 bases unmatched. The length of the CDR3 is 17 residues. The CDR3 spells CASSLDGGQGANNEQFF. The DNA for the CDR3 is TGTGCCAGCAGCTTAGATGGGGGACAGGGGGCAAACAATGAGCAGTTCTTC.

V gene TRBV19 combines with J gene TRBJ2-2; tentative D call: TRBD2 (7 bases). The ends were cut back, 5 bases at V and 5 bases at J, with 18 bases in the middle. This CDR3 spans 16 amino acids. Per the germline V gene, CDR1 is LNHDA and CDR2 is SQIVND (reference sequence). This chain's CDR3 is CASSEGGVAQTGELFF. CDR3 DNA sequence: TGTGCCAGTAGTGAAGGGGGGGTAGCGCAAACCGGGGAGCTGTTTTTT. The variable domain in full, completed from reference TRBV19 and TRBJ2-2, reads DGGITQSPKYLFRKEGQNVTLSCEQNLNHDAMYWYRQDPGQGLRLIYYSQIVNDFQKGDIAEGYSVSREKKESFPLTVTSAQKNPTAFYLCASSEGGVAQTGELFFGEGSRLTVL.

The chain employs TRBV20-1 and TRBJ1-2, with D unclear. This CDR3 has 11 amino acids. Germline CDR1 and CDR2: DFQATT and SNEGSKA (reference sequence). V dropped 3 bases and J dropped 7 bases, with 9 bases sitting between them. CDR3: CSASGQSGYTF. CDR3 DNA sequence: TGCAGTGCTAGTGGCCAAAGTGGCTACACCTTC.

This clone was seen a handful of times. The chain joins TRBV7-9 to TRBJ1-6; TRBD1 matches 9 bases. CDR3 length equals 16 residues. Trimming removed 3 bases from V and 9 bases from J; junction bases left unmatched: 9. Germline values: CDR1 SEHNR, CDR2 FQNEAQ (reference sequence). The CDR3 nucleotides are TGTGCCAGCAGCTTGTGGGCCGGGACAGGGACTTCACCCCTCCACTTT. This gives the protein CASSLWAGTGTSPLHF.

With respect to this clone: Germline and junction disagree at one end, which may indicate a read error. This rearrangement joins TRBV11-2 to TRBJ1-1; D not certain. Germline assignment: CDR1 SGHAT and CDR2 FQNNGV. The CDR3 has 11 amino acids. CDR3 nucleotides: TGTGCCAGCAACGCGTTGACTGAGGCTTTCTTT. This gives the protein CASNALTEAFF.

This clone was picked up one time. The chain uses TRBV5-1 and TRBJ2-3; D possibly corresponds to TRBD2 (6 bases). CDR3 size: 15 residues. Germline CDR1 SGHRS, CDR2 YFSETQ. Trimming pared 4 bases from V and 1 base from J, leaving 13 bases between. This CDR3 is CASSPGVARTDTQYF. DNA for the CDR3: TGCGCCAGCAGCCCGGGGGTAGCGCGCACAGATACGCAGTATTTT. The whole variable domain, remainder taken from reference TRBV5-1 and TRBJ2-3, is KAGVTQTPRYLIKTRGQQVTLSCSPISGHRSVSWYQQTPGQGLQFLFEYFSETQRNKGNFPGRFSGRQFSNSRSEMNVSTLELGDSALYLCASSPGVARTDTQYFGPGTRLTVL.

CDR3 sequence reads: CASRVGPGGVAYEQYF. CDR3 sequence (DNA): TGTGCCAGCAGGGTTGGCCCCGGGGGGGTGGCCTACGAGCAGTACTTC. V is TRBV2 and J is TRBJ2-7; 8 nucleotides match TRBD2. Germline trimming cut 6 bases from V and 2 bases from J; bases unmatched to any gene: 12. Germline CDR1 SNHLY, CDR2 FYNNEI. CDR3 length: 16 amino acids.

The chain combines TRBV19 with TRBJ1-1; the D gene is possibly TRBD1 (5 bases). Trimming removed 6 bases from V and 5 bases from J, with 13 bases in between. The CDR3 consists of 13 residues. CDR1 is LNHDA and CDR2 is SQIVND in the germline V gene (reference sequence). DNA for the CDR3: TGTGCCAGTAGCAGGGAATTGAGGACTGAAGCTTTCTTT. Translating gives CASSRELRTEAFF.

This clone appeared once. The gene calls are TRBV30 and TRBJ1-3, with D tentatively TRBD1 (6 bases). V gave up 3 bases and J gave up 7 bases, with 16 bases separating them. This CDR3 has 14 residues. CDR1 GTSNPN and CDR2 SVGIG come from the germline V gene (reference sequence). In nucleotides, the CDR3 is TGTGCCTGGAGCCGCGGGGGGGCAGGGAACACCATATATTTT. Amino acid sequence: CAWSRGGAGNTIYF. Full variable domain (missing parts from reference TRBV30 and TRBJ1-3): SQTIHQWPATLVQPVGSPLSLECTVEGTSNPNLYWYRQAAGRGLQLLFYSVGIGQISSEVPQNLSASRPQDRQFILSSKKLLLSDSGFYLCAWSRGGAGNTIYFGEGSWLTVV.

The chain links TRBV29-1 to TRBJ2-1; 13 positions agree with TRBD2. CDR1 is SQVTM and CDR2 is ANQGSEA in the germline V gene. The CDR3 covers 14 residues. V was pared by 6 bases and J by 6 bases, with 5 bases of the junction left unmatched. The CDR3 spells CSVRTSGGRNEQFF. DNA for the CDR3: TGCAGCGTGAGGACTAGCGGGGGTCGCAATGAGCAGTTCTTC.

This sequence joins TRBV7-2 and TRBJ2-1; D ambiguous. CDR3 length: 13 residues. CDR1 and CDR2 from the germline V gene are SGHTA and FQGNSA. With 3 bases removed from V and 5 bases from J, the gap between germline ends came to 8 bases. The CDR3 nucleotides read TGTGCCAGCAGCTTCCGTTCCCACAATGAGCAGTTCTTC. It encodes CASSFRSHNEQFF.